The 5 T cell receptor beta chains in this list originate from one sample, sequenced in a study of PD-L1 blockade in urothelial cancer. TCRdb keeps only in-frame clones here, not all; method: immunoSEQ multiplex PCR. The table records some 19,000 clones, approximately 83% of them present only once. Time point described: peripheral blood 6 weeks after treatment start. The sequencing here drew on PBMCs, taken around atezolizumab (anti-PD-L1) treatment. The receptors derive from a man aged 45-65 years with urothelial cancer.

This chain's CDR3 is CASTLQGADTEAFF. CDR3 nucleotide sequence: TGTGCCAGCACCTTACAGGGGGCGGACACTGAAGCTTTCTTT. The chain is built from TRBV6-1 and TRBJ1-1; 9 bases match TRBD1. The CDR3 has 14 amino acids. Germline CDR1 MNHNS, CDR2 SASEGT. V lost 7 bases and J lost 3; bases outside the gene matches: 6.

V is TRBV30 and J is TRBJ2-3; TRBD2 agrees at 9 bases. V was clipped by 3 bases and J by 2 bases; unmatched bases: 3. Germline values: CDR1 GTSNPN, CDR2 SVGIG (reference sequence). CDR3 length: 14 residues. CDR3 nucleotides: TGTGCCTGGAGAGCGGGACTAGCCACAGATACGCAGTATTTT. Protein sequence: CAWRAGLATDTQYF.

This clone was seen a single time. The V call is TRBV10-3, the J call TRBJ1-3; a possible D gene is TRBD1 (5 bases). Deletions cut 11 bases from V and 6 bases from J, with 11 bases between. CDR1 is ENHRY and CDR2 is SYGVKD in the germline V gene. This CDR3 comprises 11 residues. The CDR3 DNA reads TGTGCCGCCGGGACTTTAAACACCATATATTTT. This gives the protein CAAGTLNTIYF.

This clone was seen only once. The CDR3 DNA reads TGTGCCAGCAGCTCCGCCACAAATCAGCCCCAGCATTTT. Its translation: CASSSATNQPQHF. V gene TRBV28 combines with J gene TRBJ1-5; D is unclear. V shed 6 bases and J shed 4 bases, with 10 bases lying between them. Germline CDR1 is MDHEN and CDR2 is SYDVKM. This CDR3 has 13 residues.

The chain recombines TRBV7-9 with TRBJ2-7; unclear D gene. The CDR3 loop spans 14 amino acids. Trimming took 1 base from V and 0 from J, leaving 7 bases between them. CDR1 is SEHNR, CDR2 FQNEAQ, per germline (reference sequence). CDR3 in DNA: TGTGCCAGCAGCTTAGAACCAGACTCCTACGAGCAGTACTTC. This translates into CASSLEPDSYEQYF.